This T cell receptor beta chain was sequenced for a study of OX40 agonist ivuxolimab in advanced cancers. Clones were sequenced by immunoSEQ multiplex PCR, and TCRdb holds only the in-frame ones, with some missing. The repertoire has about 80,000 clones, more than 80% of them found once; the top ten carry around 4.9%. Germline V CDR1 and CDR2: SGHNT, YYREEE (reference sequence). This CDR3 has 15 amino acids. The V and J ends lost 4 bases and 0 bases, in that order; junction bases with no gene match: 6. The clonotype was recovered from an adult with an advanced solid tumor such as melanoma, head and neck, liver or kidney cancer. Source: CD4+ or CD8+ T cells sorted from blood, taken in a trial of the OX40 agonist ivuxolimab. This rearrangement joins TRBV5-4 to TRBJ1-2, with 7 bases that match TRBD1. CDR3 in DNA: TGTGCCAGCAGCCCCTACGGACAGGCTAACTATGGCTACACCTTC. Its translation: CASSPYGQANYGYTF.